This TCR beta chain was found in a study of shared clonotypes between healthy human individuals. Study findings and constraints: In this cohort, only blood was sampled, and tissue repertoires likely differ.

Of note for this clone: Antigen unknown.

The method was immunoSEQ multiplex PCR; TCRdb's version includes in-frame clones alone and lacks a portion of them. The sample lists 950,000 to 1,100,000 clones, about four fifths occurring once. The CDR3 runs 16 residues. The V segment lost 2 bases and the J segment 1 base; nucleotides outside the gene matches: 2. Germline V gene lookup returns CDR1 MGHRA and CDR2 YSYEKL. This TCR was sampled from a man between 18 and 35 years old in good health. Some clones in this sample may be carry-over from other donors' samples. The sample consisted of memory CD4+ T cells from PBMCs. As to subset: CD45RA-negative fraction. The chain recombines TRBV4-1 with TRBJ2-2; 9 bases are a match to TRBD2. This CDR3 is CASSQRTSENTGELFF. The CDR3 bases are TGCGCCAGCAGCCAACGGACTAGCGAGAACACCGGGGAGCTGTTTTTT.